This TCR beta chain comes out of a study of blood T cell repertoires in COVID-19. The count of this clone is one. Authors' processing steps: It was from reference gene primer amplification that nucleated cell counts were estimated. Sequencing was performed with immunoSEQ multiplex PCR; in TCRdb, only in-frame clones are kept and a portion is missing. V and J calls and clone size follow that table, whereas D and trimming were derived from the DNA. The data show 45,000 or so clones, over 75% seen once. V shed 4 bases, J shed 0 bases, and the junction held 4 bases outside the gene matches. The CDR3 is 16 amino acids. Germline CDR1 SGHRS, CDR2 YFSETQ.

The sample taken for sequencing was peripheral blood. The chain uses TRBV5-1 and TRBJ2-6; 7 nucleotides agree with TRBD1. The receptor was isolated from a human donor in a cohort sampled during active COVID-19. The CDR3 spells CASSATGDSGANVLTF. The CDR3 bases are TGCGCCAGCAGCGCTACAGGGGACTCTGGGGCCAACGTCCTGACTTTC.